The 19 T cell receptor beta chains below were found in one sample sequenced in a study of cytomegalovirus exposure and HLA in healthy donors (dated by TCRdb to 2015 to 2018). Libraries were constructed by the immunoSEQ multiplex PCR assay. For the multiplex PCR, a mixture combining 60 forward primers for TCR Vbeta segments and 13 reverse primers for TCR Jbeta segments was used. TCRdb took this table from immuneACCESS and kept in-frame rearrangements with V and J called. Such tables lack part of the clones; where checked against another copy, unresolved V genes explain under half of the gap, and the rest is unexplained. Counted in this sample were more than 55,000 clones; 65% to 75% of them appeared once. In total, the top ten clones hold approximately 12% of the sample. Material: PBMCs. Receptors originate from a woman aged 55-69 years in good health and CMV-seropositive.

The chain carries TRBV5-1 and TRBJ2-1; D possibly corresponds to TRBD2 (6 bases). Trimming cost V 6 bases and J 4 bases, with 17 bases left between them. Germline lookup yields CDR1 SGHRS and CDR2 YFSETQ. This CDR3 has 15 amino acids. This CDR3 reads CASNRFSGSYNEQFF. The CDR3 region has the DNA TGCGCCAGCAACCGTTTTAGCGGTTCGTACAATGAGCAGTTCTTC.

The chain uses TRBV27 and TRBJ2-7; no definite D call. The V gene lost 6 bases and the J gene lost 3 bases, with 12 bases spanning the gap. The CDR3 is 13 amino acids. The germline V gene has CDR1 MNHEY and CDR2 SMNVEV (reference sequence). In DNA form, the CDR3 reads TGTGCCAGCAGCCACACCCCGTACTACGAGCAGTACTTC. As protein: CASSHTPYYEQYF.

This clone was seen only a few times. The chain couples TRBV10-3 to TRBJ1-1; TRBD1 matches at 8 bases. J gave up 4 bases and V 7 bases, and 11 bases lay outside the gene matches. The CDR3 totals 15 residues. Germline assignment: CDR1 ENHRY and CDR2 SYGVKD. The CDR3 sequence: CAITSESGTGTEAFF. The CDR3 nucleotides read TGTGCCATCACATCGGAATCCGGGACAGGCACTGAAGCTTTCTTT.

This sequence joins TRBV18 and TRBJ2-7; the D gene is possibly TRBD2 (5 bases). Germline CDR1 and CDR2: KGHSH and LQKENI. V lost 1 base and J 4 bases, leaving 14 bases between the germline ends. The CDR3 extends over 15 amino acids. The CDR3 DNA follows: TGTGCCAGCTCACCACAGGGCCCGGGATCGTACGAGCAGTACTTC. Encoded protein: CASSPQGPGSYEQYF.

This clone was seen more than once but under ten times. The rearrangement uses TRBV5-1 and TRBJ2-7, with TRBD1 matching 10 bases. Germline trimming cut 8 bases from V and 6 bases from J; bases unmatched to any gene: 8. Germline CDR1 reads SGHRS; CDR2 reads YFSETQ. CDR3 length: 13 residues. The CDR3 DNA follows: TGCGCCAGTACCTCGACAGGGGGCGTCGAGCAGTACTTC. Protein product: CASTSTGGVEQYF.

CDR3 bases: TGCGCCAGCAGCGCTGGACAGGGCTATTATGAAAAACTGTTTTTT. Its translation is CASSAGQGYYEKLFF. V and J are TRBV5-1 and TRBJ1-4; 8 nucleotides match TRBD1. Germline CDR1 is SGHRS and CDR2 is YFSETQ. Trimming removed 4 bases from V and 6 bases from J; junction bases left unmatched: 8. This CDR3 region has 15 residues. The variable domain in full, completed from reference TRBV5-1 and TRBJ1-4, reads KAGVTQTPRYLIKTRGQQVTLSCSPISGHRSVSWYQQTPGQGLQFLFEYFSETQRNKGNFPGRFSGRQFSNSRSEMNVSTLELGDSALYLCASSAGQGYYEKLFFGSGTQLSVL.

This clone was found a few times. The chain combines TRBV4-1 with TRBJ1-2; 8 bases match TRBD1. The J segment lost 4 bases and the V segment lost 6 bases, leaving 7 bases of the junction unmatched. Germline V lookup: CDR1 MGHRA, CDR2 YSYEKL. The CDR3 has 14 amino acids. CDR3 loop: CASRQSGTGYGYTF. The CDR3 region has the DNA TGCGCCAGCAGGCAATCCGGGACAGGCTATGGCTACACCTTC.

The rearrangement links TRBV7-9 to TRBJ1-1; the D is unclear. Trimming cost V 1 base and J 4 bases, with 10 bases left between them. CDR3 length: 14 amino acids. Germline CDR1 reads SEHNR; CDR2 reads FQNEAQ (reference sequence). The CDR3: CASSLGSGPTEAFF. The CDR3 DNA follows: TGTGCCAGCAGCTTAGGGAGCGGACCCACTGAAGCTTTCTTT.

V usage is TRBV2 and J usage is TRBJ2-7; 7 positions match TRBD2. From germline, CDR1 is SNHLY and CDR2 FYNNEI. The CDR3 runs 13 residues. With V trimmed by 6 bases and J by 5 bases, 7 bases remained unmatched. As DNA, the CDR3 is TGTGCCAGCAGGGGTGGGAGGGCAAACGAGCAGTACTTC. Residues: CASRGGRANEQYF.

This rearrangement joins TRBV2 to TRBJ2-5; TRBD1 agrees at 10 bases. V lost 6 bases and J lost 2; bases outside the gene matches: 12. Germline-derived CDR1 and CDR2 are SNHLY and FYNNEI. The CDR3 covers 17 residues. The CDR3 DNA reads TGTGCCAGCAGACGGGGACAGGGGAACCGAGGGCAAGAGACCCAGTACTTC. Amino acid sequence: CASRRGQGNRGQETQYF.

Of note for this clone: Sequence at one end of the junction differs from germline and may be a read error. The V and J genes are TRBV7-7 and TRBJ2-7, with D uncertain. The CDR3 loop spans 13 amino acids. The V gene's germline CDR1 is SSHAT and CDR2 FNYEAQ (reference sequence). In DNA, the CDR3 is TGTGCTAGCAGCTTAGGGCTTTCGGGCGAGCAGTACTTC. Its protein product is CASSLGLSGEQYF. The full variable domain, in which reference TRBV7-7 and TRBJ2-7 provide the parts outside the CDR3, is GAGVSQSPRYKVTKRGQDVTLRCDPISSHATLYWYQQALGQGPEFLTYFNYEAQPDKSGLPSDRFSAERPEGSISTLTIQRTEQRDSAMYRCASSLGLSGEQYFGPGTRLTVT.

This clone appeared once. V is TRBV5-6 and J is TRBJ1-5; D gene ambiguous. The CDR3 extends over 15 amino acids. CDR1 and CDR2 from the germline V gene are SGHDT and YYEEEE. Trimming took off 0 bases at V and 1 base at J, with 8 bases between the two ends. The CDR3 DNA is TGTGCCAGCAGCTTGGGGCAGGAAAGCAATCAGCCCCAGCATTTT. Translating gives CASSLGQESNQPQHF.

This clone was detected a few times. V and J are TRBV4-1 and TRBJ1-6, with D perhaps TRBD1 (5 bases). The V end was cut by 1 base, the J end by 5 bases, with 12 bases between. CDR3 length: 16 amino acids. CDR1 is MGHRA and CDR2 is YSYEKL in the germline V gene. CDR3 residues: CASSQVADIDNSPLHF. For the CDR3, the DNA is TGCGCCAGCAGCCAAGTGGCGGACATTGATAATTCACCCCTCCACTTT.

This chain uses TRBV2 with TRBJ2-3; 7 bases map to TRBD2. The CDR3 sequence is 15 residues long. V shed 8 bases and J 3 bases; nucleotides not matched to a gene: 11. Germline CDR1 SNHLY, CDR2 FYNNEI. In nucleotides, the CDR3 is TGTGCCAGCGCCGAGCGGGGTGTACGGACAGATACGCAGTATTTT. It specifies CASAERGVRTDTQYF.

The chain has TRBV27 and TRBJ2-1; tentative D call: TRBD2 (6 bases). The CDR3 consists of 16 residues. Germline V lookup: CDR1 MNHEY, CDR2 SMNVEV (reference sequence). V was trimmed by 7 bases and J by 2 bases, leaving 18 bases between them. CDR3 residues: CASTAGRGQTYNEQFF. The CDR3 nucleotides are TGTGCCAGCACGGCAGGGCGGGGTCAAACCTACAATGAGCAGTTCTTC.

The chain combines TRBV4-2 with TRBJ1-2; possibly TRBD1 for D (5 bases). The CDR3 consists of 15 residues. Germline V gene data show CDR1 as LGHNA and CDR2 as YNFKEQ. Trimming removed 0 bases from V and 2 bases from J, with 10 bases in between. In nucleotides, the CDR3 is TGTGCCAGCAGCCAAGATCCGGGGGTAAACTATGGCTACACCTTC. Amino acid sequence: CASSQDPGVNYGYTF.

In nucleotides, the CDR3 is TGTGCCAGCAGCACGGCCCGAGGGGGCGTTGGCATTCAGTACTTC. Translating gives CASSTARGGVGIQYF. The rearrangement uses TRBV5-6 and TRBJ2-4, with 7 bases that match TRBD1. This CDR3 region has 15 residues. The trim removed 4 bases at V and 9 bases at J, leaving 13 bases unmatched. Germline V gene data show CDR1 as SGHDT and CDR2 as YYEEEE.

The J gene is TRBJ2-5, the V gene TRBV10-1; D call uncertain. The J call may be in error: the DNA end matches TRBJ2-7 better. There are 13 residues in the CDR3. From germline, CDR1 is WNHNN and CDR2 SYGVQD (reference sequence). The CDR3 is CASSEYRSYEQYF. In DNA form, the CDR3 reads TGCGCCAGCAGTGAGTACCGTTCCTACGAGCAGTACTTC.

This clone has only one observation. The chain couples TRBV9 to TRBJ2-2, with D possibly being TRBD1 (6 bases). There are 14 residues in the CDR3. The V and J ends lost 3 bases and 3 bases respectively, with 9 bases between them. The germline gives CDR1 SGDLS, CDR2 YYNGEE. The CDR3 sequence is CASSAQGHTGELFF. The CDR3 nucleotides read TGTGCCAGCAGCGCGCAGGGGCACACCGGGGAGCTGTTTTTT.